Each of the 24 T cell receptor beta chains below was sequenced from the same sample in a study of blood T cells in healthy people across ages. PCR was performed a second time for roughly 7 to 11 cycles using a sample-barcoded 5' primer and a J-beta primer mix. TCRdb re-derived calls from the 5' RACE reads in MiXCR, one entry per CDR3 protein. This table has hundreds of thousands of distinct CDR3 sequences, roughly 60% appearing once. Sequences were obtained from blood. The source of these receptors is a man aged 25 to 40 in good health.

This clonotype was seen once. The chain employs TRBV5-1 and TRBJ2-5; TRBD2 matches 14 bases. Germline V gene sequence: CDR1 SGHRS, CDR2 YFSETQ. J was trimmed by 1 base and V by 4 bases; bases with no gene match: 6. This CDR3 has 17 amino acids. For the CDR3, the DNA is TGCGCCAGCAGCACCGGACTAGCGGGGGGAACCCAAGAGACCCAGTACTTC. Its translation: CASSTGLAGGTQETQYF. The variable domain in full, completed from reference TRBV5-1 and TRBJ2-5, reads KAGVTQTPRYLIKTRGQQVTLSCSPISGHRSVSWYQQTPGQGLQFLFEYFSETQRNKGNFPGRFSGRQFSNSRSEMNVSTLELGDSALYLCASSTGLAGGTQETQYFGPGTRLLVL.

This clonotype has just a few counts. The V call is TRBV7-2, the J call TRBJ2-1; the match to TRBD2 covers 12 bases. CDR1 and CDR2 from the germline V gene are SGHTA and FQGNSA. V lost 1 base to trimming and J lost 10 bases; unmatched junction nucleotides: 5. The CDR3 has 15 amino acids. The CDR3 here is CASSLVGLAGREQFF. For the CDR3, the DNA is TGTGCCAGCAGCTTAGTGGGACTAGCGGGTCGGGAGCAGTTCTTC.

The rearrangement joins TRBV7-9 to TRBJ2-5, with D tentatively TRBD1 (7 bases). The length of the CDR3 is 16 residues. Germline lookup yields CDR1 SEHNR and CDR2 FQNEAQ (reference sequence). V lost 7 bases to trimming and J lost 5 bases, with 23 bases between them. DNA for the CDR3: TGTGCCAGCACCGAAGCGACAGGGACTTTGAAGGAGACCCAGTACTTC. This gives the protein CASTEATGTLKETQYF. The variable domain in full, completed from reference TRBV7-9 and TRBJ2-5, reads DTGVSQNPRHKITKRGQNVTFRCDPISEHNRLYWYRQTLGQGPEFLTYFQNEAQLEKSRLLSDRFSAERPKGSFSTLEIQRTEQGDSAMYLCASTEATGTLKETQYFGPGTRLLVL.

The chain has TRBV5-6 and TRBJ2-1; 8 positions match TRBD2. The germline V gene has CDR1 SGHDT and CDR2 YYEEEE. The ends lost 0 bases at V and 0 bases at J; junction bases unmatched: 8. CDR3 length: 18 amino acids. The DNA of the CDR3 is TGTGCCAGCAGCTTGGGTGGGATAGCGGGGAGCTCCTACAATGAGCAGTTCTTC. This sequence encodes CASSLGGIAGSSYNEQFF.

V is TRBV20-1 and J is TRBJ2-5; D unclear. Trimming pared 6 bases from V and 11 bases from J, leaving 16 bases between. This CDR3 spans 11 amino acids. The V gene's germline CDR1 is DFQATT and CDR2 SNEGSKA (reference sequence). The CDR3 DNA is TGCAGTGCCGAGAGGTCCGTGGAGCAGTACTTC. Translation gives CSAERSVEQYF.

The chain is built from TRBV6-2 or TRBV6-3 and TRBJ2-7; TRBD2 aligns across 7 bases. In germline, CDR1 is MNHEY, CDR2 SVGEGT. J was trimmed by 0 bases and V by 8 bases; bases with no gene match: 16. This CDR3 comprises 17 residues. CDR3: CASFSGPGRISSYEQYF. The CDR3 DNA follows: TGTGCCAGCTTTAGCGGACCCGGGAGGATTAGCTCCTACGAGCAGTACTTC.

In its sample, this clonotype was seen a few times. The chain employs TRBV3-1 and TRBJ2-4; D perhaps matches TRBD2 (5 bases). The V and J ends lost 1 base and 6 bases respectively, with 7 bases between them. This CDR3 is built from 13 residues. Germline V lookup: CDR1 LGHDT, CDR2 YNNKEL (reference sequence). CDR3 sequence: CASSQVLGNIQYF. CDR3 DNA: TGTGCCAGCAGCCAAGTACTAGGAAACATTCAGTACTTC.

Turning to this clonotype: A much larger clone differs by one base, so this may be a read error. This rearrangement joins TRBV5-5 to TRBJ1-4, with no clear D. The CDR3 runs 13 residues. Germline values: CDR1 SGHKS, CDR2 YYEKEE (reference sequence). V was cut by 0 bases and J by 10 bases, with 10 bases left in between. The CDR3, as DNA: TGTGCCAGCAGCTTGGAAGGTTACGGAAAACTGTTTTTT. It translates to CASSLEGYGKLFF.

The chain uses TRBV29-1 and TRBJ2-5; no clear D gene. The CDR3 has 13 amino acids. V was trimmed by 4 bases and J by 0 bases, leaving 9 bases between them. The germline gives CDR1 SQVTM, CDR2 ANQGSEA. CDR3 DNA: TGCAGCGTTGTAGGCGTTAACCAAGAGACCCAGTACTTC. Amino acid sequence: CSVVGVNQETQYF.

The CDR3 here is CASSGTNEQYF. The CDR3 DNA follows: TGCGCCAGCAGCGGGACTAACGAGCAGTACTTC. The chain couples TRBV5-1 to TRBJ2-7; 7 positions agree with TRBD2. This CDR3 is 11 amino acids long. With V trimmed by 4 bases and J by 5 bases, 0 bases remained unmatched. CDR1 SGHRS and CDR2 YFSETQ come from the germline V gene.

This chain links TRBV20-1 with TRBJ1-6; the match to TRBD1 covers 7 bases. The ends lost 5 bases at V and 7 bases at J; junction bases unmatched: 5. Per germline, CDR1 DFQATT and CDR2 SNEGSKA (reference sequence). CDR3 length: 13 residues. The CDR3 nucleotides read TGCAGTGCTTATAGACAGGGCAATTCACCCCTCCACTTT. Translation: CSAYRQGNSPLHF.

The chain recombines TRBV29-1 with TRBJ2-3; 9 nucleotides agree with TRBD2. Trimming cost V 0 bases and J 0 bases; bases outside gene matches: 13. Germline V gives CDR1 SQVTM, CDR2 ANQGSEA. The CDR3 length is 19 residues. The CDR3 nucleotides are TGCAGCGTTGAAGAGGGGCTGAATAGCGGGGGCAGAAGCACAGATACGCAGTATTTT. Its protein product is CSVEEGLNSGGRSTDTQYF.

There are a few counts of this clonotype. The chain uses TRBV20-1 and TRBJ1-1; 10 bases line up with TRBD1. Germline lookup yields CDR1 DFQATT and CDR2 SNEGSKA (reference sequence). V gave up 5 bases and J gave up 6 bases; unmatched junction bases: 6. The length of the CDR3 is 13 residues. CDR3 nucleotide sequence: TGCAGTGCTTGGACAGGGGGTCTATCTGAAGCTTTCTTT. This translates into CSAWTGGLSEAFF.

A few counts support this clonotype. The chain combines TRBV4-2 with TRBJ2-1; no definite D call. CDR1 and CDR2 from the germline V gene are LGHNA and YNFKEQ. CDR3 size: 12 residues. The V end lost 0 bases, the J end lost 7 bases, and 4 bases lay between the germline ends. The CDR3 coding sequence is TGTGCCAGCAGCCAAGAGACGAATGAGCAGTTCTTC. Its protein is CASSQETNEQFF.

Comments on this clonotype: Sequence at one end of the junction differs from germline and may be a read error. This sequence joins TRBV7-2 and TRBJ2-7; D gene ambiguous. The J call is uncertain, as TRBJ2-5 better fits the DNA end. CDR3 length equals 12 residues. From germline, CDR1 is SGHTA and CDR2 FQGNSA. CDR3 loop: CAGSLDRETQYF. The CDR3 nucleotides are TGTGCCGGCAGCTTAGACCGCGAGACCCAGTACTTC.

This chain links TRBV20-1 with TRBJ2-7; tentative D call: TRBD1 (6 bases). Germline V CDR1 and CDR2: DFQATT, SNEGSKA (reference sequence). The CDR3 is 11 amino acids. The V end lost 8 bases, the J end lost 5 bases, and 13 bases lay between the germline ends. The CDR3 loop is CSLSRGHEQYF. CDR3 bases: TGCAGTTTATCCAGGGGCCACGAGCAGTACTTC.

As regards this clonotype: This could be a read error, since a much larger clone is one nucleotide away. The chain has TRBV7-2 and TRBJ1-2; D ambiguous. Germline V gene sequence: CDR1 SGHTA, CDR2 FQGNSA. The CDR3 is made up of 16 amino acids. V shed 1 base and J shed 8 bases, with 20 bases lying between them. The CDR3 sequence: CASSLVQEVASKGYTF. The CDR3 bases are TGTGCCAGCAGCTTAGTCCAGGAGGTGGCCTCGAAGGGCTACACCTTC.

The V and J genes are TRBV20-1 and TRBJ2-1, with D unclear. The CDR3 is made up of 12 amino acids. From germline, CDR1 is DFQATT and CDR2 SNEGSKA (reference sequence). DNA for the CDR3: TGCAGCCCCTGGGCGCTACGGAATGAGCAGTTCTTC. It translates to CSPWALRNEQFF.

The chain couples TRBV12-3 or TRBV12-4 to TRBJ2-7; 16 bases match TRBD2. J gave up 2 bases and V 6 bases, and 1 base lay outside the gene matches. The CDR3 runs 15 residues. The DNA for the CDR3 is TGTGCCAGCAGAGGGACTAGCGGGAGGGCCTACGAGCAGTACTTC. Residues: CASRGTSGRAYEQYF.

The rearrangement links TRBV4-1 to TRBJ2-2; D gene unclear. The length of the CDR3 is 15 residues. Germline CDR1 reads MGHRA; CDR2 reads YSYEKL. V was trimmed by 2 bases and J by 4 bases, leaving 11 bases between them. The CDR3 reads CASSQFISPTGELFF. CDR3 in DNA: TGCGCCAGCAGCCAATTCATTAGCCCCACCGGGGAGCTGTTTTTT.

This clonotype was detected only a few times. The chain employs TRBV13 and TRBJ2-3, with D possibly being TRBD2 (7 bases). Germline values: CDR1 PRHDT, CDR2 FYEKMQ (reference sequence). The CDR3 spans 14 residues. V dropped 6 bases and J dropped 8 bases, with 18 bases sitting between them. The CDR3: CASSFAGAVGTQYF. Written as DNA, the CDR3 is TGTGCCAGCAGTTTTGCGGGGGCTGTAGGTACGCAGTATTTT.

This clonotype was picked up one time. The rearrangement links TRBV9 to TRBJ2-5, with a weak D call TRBD1 (6 bases). With 4 bases removed from V and 4 bases from J, the gap between germline ends came to 20 bases. The CDR3 loop spans 16 amino acids. Germline CDR1 SGDLS, CDR2 YYNGEE. CDR3: CASSPSQGGKGETQYF. Written as DNA, the CDR3 is TGTGCCAGCAGCCCCTCCCAAGGGGGAAAGGGAGAGACCCAGTACTTC.

The chain links TRBV20-1 to TRBJ2-5; 12 bases agree with TRBD2. V lost 0 bases to trimming and J lost 3 bases; unmatched junction nucleotides: 5. The CDR3 contains 16 residues. Germline lookup yields CDR1 DFQATT and CDR2 SNEGSKA (reference sequence). CDR3 DNA sequence: TGCAGTGCTAGAGATCAGCTAGCGGGAGGGGAAGAGACCCAGTACTTC. It yields the protein CSARDQLAGGEETQYF.

The CDR3 bases are TGTGCCAGCAACTGGCCCGGGACTAGCGGGACTGGCAATGAGCAGTTCTTC. Its translation: CASNWPGTSGTGNEQFF. The chain carries TRBV2 and TRBJ2-1; TRBD2 matches at 13 bases. The V segment lost 7 bases and the J segment 6 bases; nucleotides outside the gene matches: 12. The CDR3 extends over 17 amino acids. CDR1 and CDR2 from the germline V gene are SNHLY and FYNNEI.